One sample yielded the 29 T cell receptor beta chains listed below, sequenced in a study of cytomegalovirus exposure and HLA in healthy donors (dated by TCRdb to the late 2010s). Library method: the immunoSEQ multiplex PCR assay. For the multiplex PCR, a mixture combining 60 forward primers for TCR Vbeta segments and 13 reverse primers for TCR Jbeta segments was used. TCRdb provides this immuneACCESS table in a form limited to in-frame rearrangements. Some clones are lacking; in checked studies, under half of them reflect an unresolved V gene, and why the rest are absent is not known. This sample gives about 200,000 clones in total; over 75% of them show up just once. The top ten clones comprise just under 3% of the sample. Input material: PBMCs. The receptors were gathered from a woman in her 30s in good health and CMV-seronegative.

CDR3 residues: CSAHGATEAFF. The DNA for the CDR3 is TGCAGTGCTCATGGGGCCACTGAAGCTTTCTTT. The chain has TRBV20-1 and TRBJ1-1, with D possibly matching TRBD1 (5 bases). CDR1 DFQATT and CDR2 SNEGSKA come from the germline V gene (reference sequence). Trimming removed 5 bases from V and 4 bases from J, with 8 bases in between. This CDR3 has 11 residues.

The chain carries TRBV28 and TRBJ2-4; 8 bases align to TRBD2. CDR3 size: 17 residues. Unmatched junction bases numbered 7, after V lost 3 bases and J lost 0 bases. From germline, CDR1 is MDHEN and CDR2 SYDVKM. CDR3 residues: CASSLSSGPIAKNIQYF. CDR3 coding DNA: TGTGCCAGCAGTTTGTCTAGCGGGCCAATAGCCAAAAACATTCAGTACTTC. Full variable domain (remainder filled in from reference TRBV28 and TRBJ2-4): DVKVTQSSRYLVKRTGEKVFLECVQDMDHENMFWYRQDPGLGLRLIYFSYDVKMKEKGDIPEGYSVSREKKERFSLILESASTNQTSMYLCASSLSSGPIAKNIQYFGAGTRLSVL.

The CDR3 DNA sequence: TGTGCCAGCAGCTTAGTAGGTAGCGGGGGAAAAAACATTCAGTACTTC. It yields the protein CASSLVGSGGKNIQYF. The chain combines TRBV7-9 with TRBJ2-4; TRBD2 matches 9 bases. The CDR3 sequence is 16 residues long. The V and J ends lost 1 base and 4 bases, in that order; junction bases with no gene match: 5. CDR1 and CDR2 (germline): SEHNR, FQNEAQ (reference sequence).

The chain is built from TRBV7-9 and TRBJ2-5; 7 bases match TRBD2. Germline V lookup: CDR1 SEHNR, CDR2 FQNEAQ (reference sequence). The trim removed 1 base at V and 11 bases at J, leaving 7 bases unmatched. The CDR3 covers 13 residues. The CDR3 protein is CASSLVTAGEQYF. The CDR3, as DNA: TGTGCCAGCAGCTTAGTTACTGCGGGAGAGCAGTACTTC.

This chain connects TRBV7-6 to TRBJ1-1; D is undetermined. Germline V gene lookup returns CDR1 SGHVS and CDR2 FNYEAQ. V was shortened by 0 bases and J by 0 bases, with 20 bases between the two germline ends. The CDR3 has 19 amino acids. The CDR3 spells CASSLAVGRTLTMNTEAFF. CDR3 DNA sequence: TGTGCCAGCAGCTTAGCTGTAGGCAGAACTTTGACTATGAACACTGAAGCTTTCTTT.

This chain connects TRBV11-2 to TRBJ2-2; weak D call: TRBD2 (5 bases). There are 14 residues in the CDR3. In germline, CDR1 is SGHAT, CDR2 FQNNGV. V shed 4 bases and J shed 4 bases, with 10 bases lying between them. CDR3 protein: CASSSTGSTGELFF. As DNA, the CDR3 is TGTGCCAGCAGCTCCACGGGAAGCACCGGGGAGCTGTTTTTT.

The V and J genes are TRBV7-2 and TRBJ2-1; 7 bases map to TRBD1. Germline V lookup: CDR1 SGHTA, CDR2 FQGNSA. V gave up 5 bases and J gave up 8 bases; unmatched junction bases: 12. The CDR3 is 15 amino acids. The CDR3 DNA reads TGTGCCAGCAGCCTCCCCAGACAGGGAGCCCATGAGCAGTTCTTC. Translating gives CASSLPRQGAHEQFF. The full variable domain, its missing parts supplied by reference TRBV7-2 and TRBJ2-1, is GAGVSQSPSNKVTEKGKDVELRCDPISGHTALYWYRQSLGQGLEFLIYFQGNSAPDKSGLPSDRFSAERTGGSVSTLTIQRTQQEDSAVYLCASSLPRQGAHEQFFGPGTRLTVL.

Note on this clone: Other nucleotide sequences from this sample produce the same CDR3. CDR3 coding DNA: TGCGCCAGCACCAACGGAGGGAAAGAGACCCAGTACTTC. Translated: CASTNGGKETQYF. J is TRBJ2-5 and V is TRBV5-1, with a possible D match to TRBD2 (6 bases). The V end was cut by 6 bases, the J end by 3 bases, with 12 bases between. Per the germline V gene, CDR1 is SGHRS and CDR2 is YFSETQ. The CDR3 covers 13 residues.

The CDR3 coding sequence is TGTGCCAGCAGCTTAACACCGGGAGGGTGGAATGAGCAGTTCTTC. It codes for CASSLTPGGWNEQFF. The chain has TRBV7-7 and TRBJ2-1; 8 bases are a match to TRBD2. The V and J ends lost 2 bases and 7 bases, in that order; junction bases with no gene match: 7. The CDR3 has 15 amino acids. The V gene's germline CDR1 is SSHAT and CDR2 FNYEAQ (reference sequence). Using reference TRBV7-7 and TRBJ2-1 for the parts outside the CDR3, the full variable domain is GAGVSQSPRYKVTKRGQDVTLRCDPISSHATLYWYQQALGQGPEFLTYFNYEAQPDKSGLPSDRFSAERPEGSISTLTIQRTEQRDSAMYRCASSLTPGGWNEQFFGPGTRLTVL.

The chain carries TRBV5-1 and TRBJ2-7, with D tentatively TRBD2 (5 bases). The CDR3 runs 16 residues. From germline, CDR1 is SGHRS and CDR2 YFSETQ. Trimming removed 3 bases at V and 2 bases at J, with 18 bases between. CDR3 in DNA: TGCGCCAGCAGCTCTAGTACCGGAGCGGCCCCCTACGAGCAGTACTTC. Residues: CASSSSTGAAPYEQYF.

The chain recombines TRBV9 with TRBJ2-7; unclear D gene. With 3 bases removed from V and 0 bases from J, the gap between germline ends came to 10 bases. The CDR3 consists of 14 residues. The germline V gene encodes CDR1 SGDLS and CDR2 YYNGEE. CDR3: CASSDNPSSYEQYF. The CDR3 DNA sequence: TGTGCCAGCAGCGACAACCCAAGCTCCTACGAGCAGTACTTC.

The V call is TRBV5-1, the J call TRBJ1-6, with 9 bases fitting TRBD1. The V segment lost 1 base and the J segment 6 bases; nucleotides outside the gene matches: 2. The CDR3 has 15 residues. CDR1 and CDR2 from the germline V gene are SGHRS and YFSETQ. CDR3 sequence: CASSLRGQGNSPLHF. As DNA, the CDR3 is TGCGCCAGCAGCTTGAGGGGACAGGGTAATTCACCCCTCCACTTT.

The chain combines TRBV6-6 with TRBJ1-3; 8 nucleotides align to TRBD1. Germline V gives CDR1 MNHNY, CDR2 SVGAGI (reference sequence). Trimming cost V 0 bases and J 4 bases; bases outside gene matches: 2. CDR3 size: 15 residues. The CDR3 DNA follows: TGTGCCAGCAGTTACTCGACAGGGGCCGGAAACACCATATATTTT. This codes for CASSYSTGAGNTIYF.

The CDR3 protein is CASSQPLGDMQYF. The CDR3 bases are TGCGCCAGCAGTCAACCACTAGGGGACATGCAGTACTTC. The rearrangement joins TRBV23-1 to TRBJ2-7; weak D call: TRBD1 (6 bases). TRBV23-1 has ORF status, its function being uncertain. V lost 2 bases and J 9 bases, leaving 14 bases between the germline ends. The CDR3 covers 13 residues.

This clone was seen a handful of times. The chain employs TRBV19 and TRBJ1-1; 7 nucleotides agree with TRBD1. The V and J ends lost 8 bases and 1 base, in that order; junction bases with no gene match: 7. Per germline, CDR1 LNHDA and CDR2 SQIVND (reference sequence). This CDR3 contains 14 residues. The CDR3 spells CASRPQGWNTEAFF. CDR3 coding DNA: TGTGCCAGTCGTCCACAGGGGTGGAACACTGAAGCTTTCTTT.

In its sample, this clone was seen a few times. This chain connects TRBV4-1 to TRBJ2-3; D not resolved. V was shortened by 3 bases and J by 0 bases, with 7 bases between the two germline ends. This CDR3 contains 14 residues. Germline CDR1 reads MGHRA; CDR2 reads YSYEKL. CDR3 protein: CASSQSSSTDTQYF. The CDR3 DNA is TGCGCCAGCAGCCAGAGCTCAAGCACAGATACGCAGTATTTT.

V and J are TRBV30 and TRBJ1-6; 7 positions match TRBD1. CDR1 and CDR2 (germline): GTSNPN, SVGIG (reference sequence). J was trimmed by 14 bases and V by 5 bases; bases with no gene match: 12. This CDR3 spans 13 amino acids. CDR3 nucleotides: TGTGCCTGGGGGGGACAGTGGGTGCCGACCCTCCACTTT. Encoded protein: CAWGGQWVPTLHF.

The chain recombines TRBV13 with TRBJ1-2, with TRBD1 identical over 8 bases. With V trimmed by 5 bases and J by 4 bases, 9 bases remained unmatched. The CDR3 covers 15 residues. The germline V gene has CDR1 PRHDT and CDR2 FYEKMQ (reference sequence). The CDR3 loop reads CASSPPTGAVYGYTF. CDR3 nucleotide sequence: TGTGCCAGCAGCCCGCCGACAGGGGCGGTCTATGGCTACACCTTC.

The genes are TRBV9 and TRBJ1-2, with 9 bases matching TRBD1. Germline V CDR1 and CDR2: SGDLS, YYNGEE. The CDR3 spans 16 residues. V trimming: 5 bases; J trimming: 4 bases; junction bases outside the gene matches: 12. The CDR3 coding sequence is TGTGCCAGCAGACGGCCGGGACAGGGTTGGGGCTATGGCTACACCTTC. Amino acid sequence: CASRRPGQGWGYGYTF.

The gene calls are TRBV5-6 and TRBJ2-3; no clear D. Trimming cost V 0 bases and J 2 bases, with 7 bases left between them. In germline, CDR1 is SGHDT, CDR2 YYEEEE. The CDR3 totals 14 residues. This chain's CDR3 is CASSLVHYTDTQYF. CDR3 nucleotides: TGTGCCAGCAGCTTGGTCCACTACACAGATACGCAGTATTTT.

The chain recombines TRBV2 with TRBJ1-2; 8 bases fit TRBD1. The CDR3 totals 15 residues. The V and J ends lost 1 base and 8 bases, in that order; junction bases with no gene match: 9. Looked up from germline, CDR1 is SNHLY and CDR2 is FYNNEI. The CDR3 DNA reads as TGTGCCAGCAGTGAAGAGACAGGGGAGGTACGAGGCTACACCTTC. It translates to CASSEETGEVRGYTF.

J is TRBJ1-2 and V is TRBV7-3; 8 bases fit TRBD1. CDR1 is SGHTA and CDR2 is FQGTGA in the germline V gene. The trim removed 3 bases at V and 7 bases at J, leaving 7 bases unmatched. This CDR3 is built from 14 residues. The CDR3 sequence is CASSLDRELGGYTF. CDR3 DNA sequence: TGTGCCAGCAGCTTGGACAGGGAACTTGGTGGCTACACCTTC.

The CDR3 sequence: CASVMGASFGSGNTIYF. CDR3 bases: TGTGCCAGTGTCATGGGGGCTTCCTTTGGCTCTGGAAACACCATATATTTT. The chain carries TRBV19 and TRBJ1-3; a weak D match, TRBD1 (6 bases). Germline V gene lookup returns CDR1 LNHDA and CDR2 SQIVND (reference sequence). The CDR3 totals 17 residues. V was cut by 8 bases and J by 0 bases, with 20 bases left in between.

The rearrangement joins TRBV5-1 to TRBJ2-5; 8 nucleotides match TRBD1. Germline V gene sequence: CDR1 SGHRS, CDR2 YFSETQ. CDR3 length: 14 amino acids. V was clipped by 3 bases and J by 1 base; unmatched bases: 2. CDR3 loop: CASSYGTGQETQYF. The CDR3 nucleotides read TGCGCCAGCAGCTACGGGACAGGCCAAGAGACCCAGTACTTC.

The sample holds a few counts of this clone. The chain combines TRBV21-1 with TRBJ1-2; the D call of TRBD1 is as the table states it, not checked on the DNA. TRBV21-1 is an annotated pseudogene. This CDR3 contains 16 residues. The CDR3 nucleotides are TGTGCCAGCGGATACCTTCTTCTGGGGGCGAGGGATGGCTACACCTTC. Translation gives CASGYLLLGARDGYTF.

The rearrangement uses TRBV6-5 and TRBJ2-7, with 8 positions matching TRBD1. Germline loops: CDR1 MNHEY, CDR2 SVGAGI. This CDR3 spans 14 amino acids. Trimming removed 6 bases from V and 4 bases from J; junction bases left unmatched: 8. The CDR3 is CASRTGQELYEQYF. In DNA form, the CDR3 reads TGTGCCAGCAGGACGGGACAGGAACTATACGAGCAGTACTTC.

V usage is TRBV2 and J usage is TRBJ2-1, with 8 nucleotides matching TRBD1. Germline-derived CDR1 and CDR2 are SNHLY and FYNNEI. The CDR3 is made up of 15 amino acids. V trimming: 6 bases; J trimming: 0 bases; junction bases outside the gene matches: 4. The CDR3 sequence: CASSIDRGSYNEQFF. CDR3 DNA: TGTGCCAGCAGCATTGACAGGGGCTCCTACAATGAGCAGTTCTTC.

The chain links TRBV5-1 to TRBJ2-7, with TRBD2 matching over 8 bases. The germline V gene has CDR1 SGHRS and CDR2 YFSETQ. The CDR3 sequence is 14 residues long. With 0 bases clipped from V and 3 bases from J, the junction kept 2 bases outside the gene matches. The CDR3 nucleotides are TGCGCCAGCAGCTTGGGAGCGGGAGACTACGAGCAGTACTTC. This sequence encodes CASSLGAGDYEQYF.

The V call is TRBV27, the J call TRBJ1-2; D is unclear. The CDR3 length is 12 residues. Trimming took off 8 bases at V and 2 bases at J, with 9 bases between the two ends. The germline CDR1 and CDR2 sequences are MNHEY and SMNVEV (reference sequence). CDR3 coding DNA: TGTGCCAGCCGGAGGATAAACTATGGCTACACCTTC. This gives the protein CASRRINYGYTF.